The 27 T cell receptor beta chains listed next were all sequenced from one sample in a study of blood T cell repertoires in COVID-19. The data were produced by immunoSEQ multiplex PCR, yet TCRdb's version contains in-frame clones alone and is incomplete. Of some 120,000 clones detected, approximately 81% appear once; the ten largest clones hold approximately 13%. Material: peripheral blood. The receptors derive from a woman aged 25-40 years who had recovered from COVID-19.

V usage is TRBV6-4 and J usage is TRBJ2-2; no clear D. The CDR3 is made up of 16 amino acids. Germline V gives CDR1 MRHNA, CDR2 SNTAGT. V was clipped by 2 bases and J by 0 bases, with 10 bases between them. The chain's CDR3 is CASSDLAGSNTGELFF. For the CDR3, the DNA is TGTGCCAGCAGTGACCTGGCAGGATCGAACACCGGGGAGCTGTTTTTT.

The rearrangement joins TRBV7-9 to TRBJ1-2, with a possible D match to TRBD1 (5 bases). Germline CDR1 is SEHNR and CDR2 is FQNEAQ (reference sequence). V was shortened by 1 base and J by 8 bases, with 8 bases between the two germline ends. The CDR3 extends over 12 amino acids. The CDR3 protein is CASSLVGQGYTF. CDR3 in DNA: TGTGCCAGCAGCTTAGTGGGGCAGGGCTACACCTTC.

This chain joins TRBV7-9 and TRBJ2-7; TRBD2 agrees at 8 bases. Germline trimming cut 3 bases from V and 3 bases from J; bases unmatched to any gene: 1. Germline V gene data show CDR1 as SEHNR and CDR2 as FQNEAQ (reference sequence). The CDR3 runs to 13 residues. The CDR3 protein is CASSFSGIYEQYF. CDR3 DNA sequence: TGTGCCAGCAGCTTTAGCGGGATCTACGAGCAGTACTTC.

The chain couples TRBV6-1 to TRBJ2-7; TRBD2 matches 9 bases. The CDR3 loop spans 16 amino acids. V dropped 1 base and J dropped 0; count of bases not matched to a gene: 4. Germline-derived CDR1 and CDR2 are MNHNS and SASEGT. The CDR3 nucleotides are TGTGCCAGCAGTGAAGTAGCGGGGGCGAGCTCCTACGAGCAGTACTTC. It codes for CASSEVAGASSYEQYF.

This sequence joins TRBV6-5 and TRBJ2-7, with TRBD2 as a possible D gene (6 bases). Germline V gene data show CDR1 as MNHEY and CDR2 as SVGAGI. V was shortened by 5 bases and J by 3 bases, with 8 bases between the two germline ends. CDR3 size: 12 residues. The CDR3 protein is CASSPGGYEQYF. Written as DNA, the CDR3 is TGTGCCAGCAGTCCCGGGGGCTACGAGCAGTACTTC.

The CDR3 reads CASSYWTGAGSYTQYF. The DNA for the CDR3 is TGCGCCAGCAGCTACTGGACAGGGGCCGGCTCGTATACGCAGTATTTT. The chain joins TRBV5-1 to TRBJ2-3, with 9 bases lining up with TRBD1. Unmatched junction bases numbered 12, after V lost 3 bases and J lost 7 bases. CDR3 size: 16 residues. Germline CDR1 SGHRS, CDR2 YFSETQ. Looking up the rest from reference TRBV5-1 and TRBJ2-3 gives the full variable domain: KAGVTQTPRYLIKTRGQQVTLSCSPISGHRSVSWYQQTPGQGLQFLFEYFSETQRNKGNFPGRFSGRQFSNSRSEMNVSTLELGDSALYLCASSYWTGAGSYTQYFGPGTRLTVL.

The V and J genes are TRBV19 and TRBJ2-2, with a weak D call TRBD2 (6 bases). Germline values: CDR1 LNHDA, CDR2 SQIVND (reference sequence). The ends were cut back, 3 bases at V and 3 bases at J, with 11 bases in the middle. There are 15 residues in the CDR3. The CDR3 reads CASSIGGLDTGELFF. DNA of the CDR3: TGTGCCAGTAGTATCGGGGGATTGGACACCGGGGAGCTGTTTTTT.

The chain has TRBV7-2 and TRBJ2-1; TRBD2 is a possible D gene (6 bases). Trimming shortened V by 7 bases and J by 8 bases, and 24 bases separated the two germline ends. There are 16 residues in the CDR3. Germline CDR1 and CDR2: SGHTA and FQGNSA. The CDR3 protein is CASISSGSGWRDEQFF. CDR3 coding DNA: TGTGCCAGCATCTCTTCGGGCAGCGGATGGAGGGATGAGCAGTTCTTC.

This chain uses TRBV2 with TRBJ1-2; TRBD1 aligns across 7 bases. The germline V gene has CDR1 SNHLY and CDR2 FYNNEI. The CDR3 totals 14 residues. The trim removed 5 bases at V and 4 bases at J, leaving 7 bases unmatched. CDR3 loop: CASSSGQASYGYTF. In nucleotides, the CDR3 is TGTGCCAGCAGTTCAGGACAGGCCTCCTATGGCTACACCTTC.

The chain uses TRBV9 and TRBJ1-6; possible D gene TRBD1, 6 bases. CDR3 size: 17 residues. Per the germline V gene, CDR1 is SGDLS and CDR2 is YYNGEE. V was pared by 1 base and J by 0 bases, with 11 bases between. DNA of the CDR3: TGTGCCAGCAGCGTAACAGGGACGAGCTCCTATAATTCACCCCTCCACTTT. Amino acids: CASSVTGTSSYNSPLHF.

CDR3 in amino acids: CASSFAGQVVYNNQPQHF. In nucleotides, the CDR3 is TGTGCCAGTAGTTTCGCCGGACAGGTAGTTTATAACAATCAGCCCCAGCATTTT. The chain couples TRBV19 to TRBJ1-5, with 7 bases lining up with TRBD1. The germline V gene has CDR1 LNHDA and CDR2 SQIVND (reference sequence). The ends lost 5 bases at V and 3 bases at J; junction bases unmatched: 16. The CDR3 contains 18 residues.

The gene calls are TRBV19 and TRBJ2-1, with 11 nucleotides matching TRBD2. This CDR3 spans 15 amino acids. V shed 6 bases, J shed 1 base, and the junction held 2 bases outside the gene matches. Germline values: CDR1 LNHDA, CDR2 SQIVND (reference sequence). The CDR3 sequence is CASRGTSGSYNEQFF. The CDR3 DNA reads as TGTGCCAGTAGGGGGACTAGCGGTTCCTACAATGAGCAGTTCTTC.

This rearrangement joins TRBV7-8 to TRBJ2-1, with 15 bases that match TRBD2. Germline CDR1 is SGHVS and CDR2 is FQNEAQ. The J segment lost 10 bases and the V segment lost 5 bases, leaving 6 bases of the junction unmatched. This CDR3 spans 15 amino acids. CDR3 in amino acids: CASSRGLAGGREQFF. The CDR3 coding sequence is TGTGCCAGCAGCCGAGGACTAGCGGGGGGGCGGGAGCAGTTCTTC.

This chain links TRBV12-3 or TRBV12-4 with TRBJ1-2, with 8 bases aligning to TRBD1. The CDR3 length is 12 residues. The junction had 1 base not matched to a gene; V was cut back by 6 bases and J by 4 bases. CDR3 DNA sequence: TGTGCCAGCAGGACAGGGGCCTATGGCTACACCTTC. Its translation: CASRTGAYGYTF.

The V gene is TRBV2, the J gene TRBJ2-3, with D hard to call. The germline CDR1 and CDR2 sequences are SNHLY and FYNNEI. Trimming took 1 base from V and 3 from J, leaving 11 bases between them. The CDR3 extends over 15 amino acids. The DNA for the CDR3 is TGTGCCAGCAGTGAAGAGTCAGTTAATACAGATACGCAGTATTTT. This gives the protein CASSEESVNTDTQYF.

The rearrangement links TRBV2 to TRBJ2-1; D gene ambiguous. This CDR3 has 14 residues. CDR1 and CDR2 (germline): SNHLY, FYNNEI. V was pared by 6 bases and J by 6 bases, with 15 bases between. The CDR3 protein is CASRAPLGTNEQFF. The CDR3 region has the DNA TGTGCCAGCAGGGCCCCCCTAGGTACCAATGAGCAGTTCTTC.

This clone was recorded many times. CDR3 in DNA: TGCGCCAGCAGCTTGGAAGGCCTAGGGGACACTGAAGCTTTCTTT. Residues: CASSLEGLGDTEAFF. The chain uses TRBV5-1 and TRBJ1-1, with D possibly matching TRBD1 (5 bases). Per the germline V gene, CDR1 is SGHRS and CDR2 is YFSETQ. This CDR3 has 15 amino acids. V lost 0 bases, J lost 3 bases, and 12 bases lay in between.

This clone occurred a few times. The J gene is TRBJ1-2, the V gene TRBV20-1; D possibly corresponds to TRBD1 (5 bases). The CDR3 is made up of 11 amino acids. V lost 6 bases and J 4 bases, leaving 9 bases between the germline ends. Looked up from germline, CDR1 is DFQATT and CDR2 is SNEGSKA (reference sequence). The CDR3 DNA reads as TGCAGTGCCAGACAGTCCTATGGCTACACCTTC. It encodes CSARQSYGYTF.

CDR3 bases: TGTGCTAGTGGTTGGGAGACGAGCCGGGCTTTCTTT. Translating it yields CASGWETSRAFF. This chain connects TRBV12-5 to TRBJ1-1, with D uncertain. Trimming removed 4 bases from V and 11 bases from J, with 14 bases in between. Germline CDR1 reads LGHNT; CDR2 reads FRNRAP. The CDR3 is 12 residues long.

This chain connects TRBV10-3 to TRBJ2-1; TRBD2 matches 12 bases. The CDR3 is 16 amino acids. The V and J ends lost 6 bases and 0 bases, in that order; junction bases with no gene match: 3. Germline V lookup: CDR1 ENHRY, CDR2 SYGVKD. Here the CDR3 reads CAISRLAGDSYNEQFF. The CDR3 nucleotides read TGTGCCATCAGCCGACTAGCGGGGGACTCCTACAATGAGCAGTTCTTC.

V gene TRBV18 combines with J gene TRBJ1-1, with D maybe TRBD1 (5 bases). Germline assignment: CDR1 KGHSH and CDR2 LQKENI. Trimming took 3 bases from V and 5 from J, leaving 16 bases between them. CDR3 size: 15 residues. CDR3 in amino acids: CASSPVRELGTEAFF. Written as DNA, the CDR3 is TGTGCCAGCTCACCGGTCAGGGAATTGGGGACTGAAGCTTTCTTT.

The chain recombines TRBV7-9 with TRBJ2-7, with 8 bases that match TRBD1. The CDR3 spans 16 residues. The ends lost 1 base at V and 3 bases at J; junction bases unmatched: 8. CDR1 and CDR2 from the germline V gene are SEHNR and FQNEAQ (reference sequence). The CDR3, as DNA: TGTGCCAGCAGCTTAGAGAACTCCGGGACAGGCTACGAGCAGTACTTC. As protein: CASSLENSGTGYEQYF.

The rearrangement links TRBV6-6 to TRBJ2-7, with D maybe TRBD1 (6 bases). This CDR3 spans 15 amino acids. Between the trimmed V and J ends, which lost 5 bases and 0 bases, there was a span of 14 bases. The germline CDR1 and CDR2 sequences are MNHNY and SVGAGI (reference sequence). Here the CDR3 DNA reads TGTGCCAGCAGTGGGGGACACTTTGGCTCCTACGAGCAGTACTTC. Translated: CASSGGHFGSYEQYF.

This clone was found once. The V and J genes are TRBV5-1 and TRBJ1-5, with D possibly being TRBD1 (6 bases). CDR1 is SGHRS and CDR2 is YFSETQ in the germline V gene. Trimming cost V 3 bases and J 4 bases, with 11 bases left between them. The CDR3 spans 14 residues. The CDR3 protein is CASSYGGANQPQHF. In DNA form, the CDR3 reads TGCGCCAGCAGCTATGGGGGGGCTAATCAGCCCCAGCATTTT.

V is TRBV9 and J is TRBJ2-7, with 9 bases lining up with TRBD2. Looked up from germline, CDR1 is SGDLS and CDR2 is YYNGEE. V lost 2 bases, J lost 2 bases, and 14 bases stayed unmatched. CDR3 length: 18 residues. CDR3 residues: CASSVITRSREGTYEQYF. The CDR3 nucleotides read TGTGCCAGCAGCGTCATAACCCGGTCGCGGGAGGGGACCTACGAGCAGTACTTC.

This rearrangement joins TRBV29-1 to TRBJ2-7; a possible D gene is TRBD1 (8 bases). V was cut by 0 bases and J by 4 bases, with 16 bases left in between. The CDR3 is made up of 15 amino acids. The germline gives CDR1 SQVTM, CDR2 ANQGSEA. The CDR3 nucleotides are TGCAGCGTTGAAGATGGAGAACAGGGGGGGTACGAGCAGTACTTC. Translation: CSVEDGEQGGYEQYF.

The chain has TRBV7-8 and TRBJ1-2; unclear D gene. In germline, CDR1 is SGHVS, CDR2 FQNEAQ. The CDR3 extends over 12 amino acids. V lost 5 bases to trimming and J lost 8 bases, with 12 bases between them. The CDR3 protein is CASSATAGGYTF. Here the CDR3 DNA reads TGTGCCAGCAGCGCTACGGCGGGCGGCTACACCTTC.